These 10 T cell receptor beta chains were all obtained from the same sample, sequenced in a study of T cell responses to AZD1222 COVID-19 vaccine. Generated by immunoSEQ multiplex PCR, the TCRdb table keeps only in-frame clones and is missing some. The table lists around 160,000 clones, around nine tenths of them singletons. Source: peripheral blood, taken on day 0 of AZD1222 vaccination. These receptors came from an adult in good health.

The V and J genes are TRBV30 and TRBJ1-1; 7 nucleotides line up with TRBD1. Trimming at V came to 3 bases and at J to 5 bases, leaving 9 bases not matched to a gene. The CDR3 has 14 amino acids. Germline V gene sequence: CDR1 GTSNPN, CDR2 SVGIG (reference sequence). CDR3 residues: CAWRFGGRGTEAFF. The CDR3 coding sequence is TGTGCCTGGAGATTCGGGGGCAGGGGGACTGAAGCTTTCTTT.

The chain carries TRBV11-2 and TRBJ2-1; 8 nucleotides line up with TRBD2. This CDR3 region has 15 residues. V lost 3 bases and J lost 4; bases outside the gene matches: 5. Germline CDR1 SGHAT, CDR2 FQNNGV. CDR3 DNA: TGTGCCAGCAGCTTCTCGGCTAGCGGGTACAATGAGCAGTTCTTC. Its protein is CASSFSASGYNEQFF.

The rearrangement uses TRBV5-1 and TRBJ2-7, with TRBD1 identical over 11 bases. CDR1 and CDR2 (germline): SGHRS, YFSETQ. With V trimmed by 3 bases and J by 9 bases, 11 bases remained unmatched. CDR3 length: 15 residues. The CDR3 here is CASSYAGTGGGWQYF. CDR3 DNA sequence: TGCGCCAGCAGCTACGCCGGGACAGGGGGAGGATGGCAGTACTTC. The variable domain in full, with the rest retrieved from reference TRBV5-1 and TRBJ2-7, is KAGVTQTPRYLIKTRGQQVTLSCSPISGHRSVSWYQQTPGQGLQFLFEYFSETQRNKGNFPGRFSGRQFSNSRSEMNVSTLELGDSALYLCASSYAGTGGGWQYFGPGTRLTVT.

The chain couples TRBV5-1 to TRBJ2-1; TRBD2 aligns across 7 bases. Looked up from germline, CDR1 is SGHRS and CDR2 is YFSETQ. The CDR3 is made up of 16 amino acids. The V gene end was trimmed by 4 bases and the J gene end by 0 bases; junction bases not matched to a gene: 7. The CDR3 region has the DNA TGCGCCAGCAGCCTGACTAGCTCAAGCTCCTACAATGAGCAGTTCTTC. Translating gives CASSLTSSSSYNEQFF.

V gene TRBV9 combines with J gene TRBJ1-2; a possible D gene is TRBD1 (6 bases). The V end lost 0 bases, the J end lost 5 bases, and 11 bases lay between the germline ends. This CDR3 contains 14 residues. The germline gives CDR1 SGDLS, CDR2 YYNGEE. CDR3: CASSVVEGGYGYTF. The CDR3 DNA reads TGTGCCAGCAGCGTAGTGGAGGGGGGATATGGCTACACCTTC.

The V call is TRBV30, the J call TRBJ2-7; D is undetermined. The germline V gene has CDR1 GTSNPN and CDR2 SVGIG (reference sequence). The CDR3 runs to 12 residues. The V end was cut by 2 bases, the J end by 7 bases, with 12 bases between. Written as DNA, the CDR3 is TGTGCCTGGAGTACCGGGCCGTGGGAGCAGTACTTC. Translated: CAWSTGPWEQYF.

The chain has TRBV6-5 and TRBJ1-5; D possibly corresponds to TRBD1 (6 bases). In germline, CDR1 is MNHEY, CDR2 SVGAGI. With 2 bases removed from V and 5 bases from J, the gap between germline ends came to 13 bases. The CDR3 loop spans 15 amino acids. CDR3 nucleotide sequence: TGTGCCAGCAGTTACGATTACAGGGAGGATCAGCCCCAGCATTTT. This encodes CASSYDYREDQPQHF.

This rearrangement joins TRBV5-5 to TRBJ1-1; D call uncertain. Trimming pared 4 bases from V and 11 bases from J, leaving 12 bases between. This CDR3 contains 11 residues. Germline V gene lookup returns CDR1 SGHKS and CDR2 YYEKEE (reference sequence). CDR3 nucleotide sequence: TGTGCCAGCAGCCCCGGTTATTCGGCTTTCTTT. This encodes CASSPGYSAFF. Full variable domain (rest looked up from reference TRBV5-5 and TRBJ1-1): DAGVTQSPTHLIKTRGQQVTLRCSPISGHKSVSWYQQVLGQGPQFIFQYYEKEERGRGNFPDRFSARQFPNYSSELNVNALLLGDSALYLCASSPGYSAFFGQGTRLTVV.

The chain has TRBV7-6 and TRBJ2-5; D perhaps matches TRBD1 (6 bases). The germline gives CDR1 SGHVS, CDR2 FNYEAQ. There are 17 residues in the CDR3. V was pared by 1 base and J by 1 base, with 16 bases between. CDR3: CASSLGGQGSFQETQYF. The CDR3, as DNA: TGTGCCAGCAGCTTAGGGGGGCAGGGAAGCTTCCAAGAGACCCAGTACTTC.

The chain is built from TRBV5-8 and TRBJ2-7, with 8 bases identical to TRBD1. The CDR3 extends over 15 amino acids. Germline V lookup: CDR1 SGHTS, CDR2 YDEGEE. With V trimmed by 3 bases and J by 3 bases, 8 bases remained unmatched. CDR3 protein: CASSSGDRKYYEQYF. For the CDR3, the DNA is TGTGCCAGCAGCTCGGGGGACAGGAAATACTACGAGCAGTACTTC. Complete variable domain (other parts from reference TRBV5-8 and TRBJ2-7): EAGVTQSPTHLIKTRGQQATLRCSPISGHTSVYWYQQALGLGLQFLLWYDEGEERNRGNFPPRFSGRQFPNYSSELNVNALELEDSALYLCASSSGDRKYYEQYFGPGTRLTVT.